Reported below is one TCR beta chain. Its specificity is unknown. CDR1 is MNHEY, CDR2 SMNVEV, per germline (reference sequence). This CDR3 spans 13 amino acids. Germline trimming cut 6 bases from V and 7 bases from J; bases unmatched to any gene: 3. This entry comes from a study of Ad26.COV2.S vaccination and SARS-CoV-2 variants. Across the whole study: The donor participated in the COV1001 trial, in its Ad26.COV2.S arm. Ad26.COV2.S shots went into the muscle once or twice, 56 days apart. Study-level results: Analytic work on TCR breadth and depth might have understated the full extent of total T cell responses.

The treatment here: over 15 received Ad26.COV2.S at low or high dose, single or two shots; about 5 received placebo; per-sample allocation not given. Day 63 after the first vaccine or placebo injection was the time point for sampling. An Ad26 vector was used to express Wuhan-strain SARS-CoV-2 spike as the vaccine. Libraries were prepared by immunoSEQ multiplex PCR; TCRdb keeps only in-frame clonotypes and omits some of them. This sample has just under 250,000 clones; around 89% occur once, and the top ten carry around a tenth. The TCR sequence derives from a person between 18 and 59 years old who received the Ad26.COV2.S COVID-19 vaccine or a placebo. Sample: peripheral blood, taken in a trial of Ad26.COV2.S vaccine versus placebo. This chain joins TRBV27 and TRBJ1-2; TRBD1 matches 12 bases. CDR3 loop: CASRGQGARGYTF. The CDR3 nucleotides read TGTGCCAGCAGGGGACAGGGGGCGCGTGGCTACACCTTC.